The source of this T cell receptor beta chain is a study of blood T cells in healthy people across ages. Study background: About one barcoded beta molecule per two T cells came from capture by template switching. Study results and limitations: Donor CMV status, an unknown factor, possibly confounded changes in expanded clonotypes.

The sample holds a few counts of this clonotype. Antigen: not known. Through a sample-barcoded 5' primer and a J-beta primer mix, a second PCR was run for roughly 6 to 11 cycles. There were at least 2.5 million CDR3-containing paired-end reads obtained from each sample. TCRdb ran MiXCR on the 5' RACE reads and lists one entry per CDR3 protein. The sample yields about a million distinct CDR3 sequences, roughly 50% seen once. The sample was blood. This sequence was found in a young man in good health.

The chain's CDR3 is CASRAGLWYGYTF. The CDR3 nucleotides are TGTGCCAGCAGAGCAGGGCTTTGGTATGGCTACACCTTC. The chain recombines TRBV2 with TRBJ1-2; perhaps TRBD1 as D (5 bases). The CDR3 runs to 13 residues. Germline V gene sequence: CDR1 SNHLY, CDR2 FYNNEI. Deletions cut 6 bases from V and 5 bases from J, with 13 bases between.